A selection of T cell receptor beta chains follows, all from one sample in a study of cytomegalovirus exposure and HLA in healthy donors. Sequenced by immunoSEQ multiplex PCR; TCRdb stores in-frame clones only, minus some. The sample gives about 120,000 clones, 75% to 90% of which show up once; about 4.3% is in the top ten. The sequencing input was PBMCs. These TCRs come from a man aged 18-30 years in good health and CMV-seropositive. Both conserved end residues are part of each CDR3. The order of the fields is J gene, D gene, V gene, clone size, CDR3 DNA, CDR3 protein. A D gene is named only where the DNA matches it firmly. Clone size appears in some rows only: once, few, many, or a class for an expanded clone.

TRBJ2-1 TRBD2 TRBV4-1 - TGCGCCAGCAGCTCACACGCGGGACTTAGCGGGGCCAATGAGCAGTTCTTC CASSSHAGLSGANEQFF
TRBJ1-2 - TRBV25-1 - TGTGCCAGCAGTTGGACACCTAACTATGGCTACACCTTC CASSWTPNYGYTF
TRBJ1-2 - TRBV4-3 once TGCGCCAGCAGCCACGGAAGCCGCGGGCAGACGCCCTATGGCTACACCTTC CASSHGSRGQTPYGYTF
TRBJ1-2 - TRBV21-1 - TGTGCCAGCATATTTACAGTGACAGGGGGCGACGGTAACTATGGCTACACCTTC CASIFTVTGGDGNYGYTF
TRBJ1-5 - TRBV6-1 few TGTGCCAGCAGTGAAGAGGGGCATCAGCCCCAGCATTTT CASSEEGHQPQHF
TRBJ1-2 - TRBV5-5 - TGTGCCAGCAGCTTGTCACAGGTGTTAATCTATGGCTACACCTTC CASSLSQVLIYGYTF
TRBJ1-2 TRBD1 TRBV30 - TGTGCCTGGAGGGAACAGGGGGTGTGGTATGGCTACACCTTC CAWREQGVWYGYTF
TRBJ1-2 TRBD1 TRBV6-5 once TGTGCCAGCGCTTTTTTGACAGGGAATGGCTACACCTTC CASAFLTGNGYTF
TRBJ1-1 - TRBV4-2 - TGTGCCAGCAGCCAAGAGCCCGTGCGATCGGGGGGCAGATTGGGAGCTTTCTTT CASSQEPVRSGGRLGAFF
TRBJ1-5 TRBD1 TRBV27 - TGTGCCAGCAGTGTACAGGGGAATCAGCCCCAGCATTTT CASSVQGNQPQHF
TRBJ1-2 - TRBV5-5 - TGTGCCAGCAGCTTGGCTACAGGGCTCAGAGGAAATGGCTACACCTTC CASSLATGLRGNGYTF
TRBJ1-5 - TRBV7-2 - TGTGCCAGCAGCTTAGAAGGGGCTAGCAATCAGCCCCAGCATTTT CASSLEGASNQPQHF
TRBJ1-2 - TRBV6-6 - TGTGCCAGCCTTGCACAGGGAAATTCTAACTATGGCTACACCTTC CASLAQGNSNYGYTF
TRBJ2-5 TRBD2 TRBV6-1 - TGTGCCAGCACCTTGCTAGCGGGGGGTGCAGAGACCCAGTACTTC CASTLLAGGAETQYF
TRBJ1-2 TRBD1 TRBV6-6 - TGTGCCAGCACCGTTGACAGGGGGCTCGATGGCTACACCTTC CASTVDRGLDGYTF
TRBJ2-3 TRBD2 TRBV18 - TGTGCCAGCTCACCGCTCAGCCGGGGACTAGCGGGGGCCACAGATACGCAGTATTTT CASSPLSRGLAGATDTQYF
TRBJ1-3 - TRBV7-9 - TGTGCCAGCAGCTCGCTAGTGGTATTGGCCTCTGGAAACACCATATATTTT CASSSLVVLASGNTIYF
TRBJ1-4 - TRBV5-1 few TGCGCCAGCAGCTTGGTCGGTAACGGTGAAAAACTGTTTTTT CASSLVGNGEKLFF
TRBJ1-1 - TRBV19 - TGTGCCAGTAGTATCGGTGTTCGGGGGGGAACTGAAGCTTTCTTT CASSIGVRGGTEAFF
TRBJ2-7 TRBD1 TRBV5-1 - TGCGCCAGCAGCTTGGCCATGGGACAGGGCTACGAGCAGTACTTC CASSLAMGQGYEQYF
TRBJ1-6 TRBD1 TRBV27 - TGTGCCAGCCGTCCAGGGGGTAATTCACCCCTCCACTTT CASRPGGNSPLHF
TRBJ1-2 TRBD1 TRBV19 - TGTGCCAGTAGCACCCCCGGGACAGAGGACTATGGCTACACCTTC CASSTPGTEDYGYTF
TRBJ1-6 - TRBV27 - TGTGCCAGCAGTTTAGCCGGGGGGGGGTTTCCCCGTTACTCCTATAATTCACCCCTCCACTTT CASSLAGGGFPRYSYNSPLHF
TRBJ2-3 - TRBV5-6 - TGTGCCAGCACCGTACAGGGCACAGATACGCAGTATTTT CASTVQGTDTQYF
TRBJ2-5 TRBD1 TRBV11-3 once TGTGCCAGCAGCCGGACAGGGTGGCGGGAGACCCAGTACTTC CASSRTGWRETQYF
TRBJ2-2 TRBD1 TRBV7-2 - TGTGCCAGCAGCTTCGTACCAGGGGGAAACACCGGGGAGCTGTTTTTT CASSFVPGGNTGELFF
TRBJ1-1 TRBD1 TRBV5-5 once TGTGCCAGCAGCTTTACAGGGGACACTGAAGCTTTCTTT CASSFTGDTEAFF
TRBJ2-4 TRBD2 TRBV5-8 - TGTGCCAGCAGCTTAACTAGCGGGGCACTAGCCAAAAACATTCAGTACTTC CASSLTSGALAKNIQYF
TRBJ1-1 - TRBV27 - TGTGCCAGCAGTTTCTCATCGGTCGGTCCCTTGAACACTGAAGCTTTCTTT CASSFSSVGPLNTEAFF
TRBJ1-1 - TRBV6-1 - TGTGCAACCAGTGAACTGCGGAACACTGAAGCTTTCTTT CATSELRNTEAFF
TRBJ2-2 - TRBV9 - TGTGCCAGCCCCTCCGCGCCCGCTAAGGGGCGCCCCAGGGACGGGGAGCTGTTTTTT CASPSAPAKGRPRDGELFF
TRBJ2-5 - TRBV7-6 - TGTGCCAGCAGCTTAGCGGAGGGGTACCAAGAGACCCAGTACTTC CASSLAEGYQETQYF
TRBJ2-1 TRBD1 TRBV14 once TGTGCCAGCAGGGGGTACGGGACAGGCTCCTACAATGAGCAGTTCTTC CASRGYGTGSYNEQFF
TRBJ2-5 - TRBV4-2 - TGTGCCAGCAGCCCCGCGTTGTGGCGGACAAGCCCAGAGACCCAGTACTTC CASSPALWRTSPETQYF
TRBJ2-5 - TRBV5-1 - TGCGCCAGCAGCTTTAGCCAGGGGAAAGAGACCCAGTACTTC CASSFSQGKETQYF
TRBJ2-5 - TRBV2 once TGTGCCACCCTCTTAGCGGAGACCCAGTACTTC CATLLAETQYF
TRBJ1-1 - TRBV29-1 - TGCAGCTATACAGGGACCACTGAAGCTTTCTTT CSYTGTTEAFF
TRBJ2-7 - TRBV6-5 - TGTGCCAGCAGTTACTCGCTAGGGGCTCGGTCCTACGAGCAGTACTTC CASSYSLGARSYEQYF
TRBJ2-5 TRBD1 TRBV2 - TGTGCCAGCGTGACAGGGGAAGAAGAGACCCAGTACTTC CASVTGEEETQYF